What follows is one T cell receptor (beta chain) and its context. This record comes from a study of cytomegalovirus exposure and HLA in healthy donors. The repertoire was sequenced with immunoSEQ multiplex PCR; TCRdb's copy has only in-frame clones and lacks some. The profile shows about 98,000 clones, roughly nine tenths of them singletons. This TCR derives from a man between 18 and 35 years old in good health and CMV-seropositive. Sequenced: PBMCs.

This chain's CDR3 is CASSRTLAVRTDTQYF. DNA of the CDR3: TGTGCCAGCAGCCGTACCCTAGCGGTCCGGACAGATACGCAGTATTTT. J is TRBJ2-3 and V is TRBV7-2; 7 bases agree with TRBD2. The trim removed 5 bases at V and 3 bases at J, leaving 11 bases unmatched. Germline V gene data show CDR1 as SGHTA and CDR2 as FQGNSA. CDR3 size: 16 residues.